These 5 T cell receptor beta chains originate from one sample sequenced in a study of long-term antiretroviral therapy in people with HIV. immunoSEQ v3.0 was run at survey level. Clones were read by immunoSEQ multiplex PCR, and TCRdb kept only the in-frame ones, dropping some. The sample lists around 22,000 clones, about nine tenths occurring once. The sample was unsorted PBMCs, taken 1.8 years before starting antiretroviral therapy. The receptors stem from a woman under 40 with HIV.

The genes are TRBV11-3 and TRBJ2-3, with 8 nucleotides matching TRBD2. Germline V gives CDR1 SGHNT, CDR2 YENEEA. V lost 5 bases to trimming and J lost 4 bases; unmatched junction nucleotides: 8. The CDR3 loop spans 15 amino acids. This chain's CDR3 is CASSQDGGAPDTQYF. The CDR3 region has the DNA TGTGCCAGCAGCCAAGACGGGGGGGCCCCAGATACGCAGTATTTT.

The CDR3 loop reads CASSLGGDTQYF. The CDR3 nucleotides are TGTGCCAGCAGCTTAGGGGGAGATACGCAGTATTTT. The J gene is TRBJ2-3, the V gene TRBV11-2; D is undetermined. Germline V CDR1 and CDR2: SGHAT, FQNNGV. Trimming took off 1 base at V and 5 bases at J, with 4 bases between the two ends. CDR3 length equals 12 residues.

The chain couples TRBV30 to TRBJ1-3; TRBD1 agrees at 9 bases. V lost 2 bases and J lost 4; bases outside the gene matches: 12. This CDR3 is built from 17 residues. The germline V gene encodes CDR1 GTSNPN and CDR2 SVGIG (reference sequence). The CDR3, as DNA: TGTGCCTGGAGTTCCATCAAGACAGGGGGGCGCGGAAACACCATATATTTT. It translates to CAWSSIKTGGRGNTIYF.

This chain joins TRBV7-3 and TRBJ1-5; no reliable D call. This CDR3 has 13 amino acids. V lost 1 base and J 7 bases, leaving 8 bases between the germline ends. CDR1 is SGHTA and CDR2 is FQGTGA in the germline V gene. The CDR3 region is CASSLMDGQPQHF. Here the CDR3 DNA reads TGTGCCAGCAGCTTAATGGATGGACAGCCCCAGCATTTT.

The chain recombines TRBV12-5 with TRBJ1-6; 7 nucleotides align to TRBD1. V shed 3 bases and J 5 bases; nucleotides not matched to a gene: 4. Germline CDR1 LGHNT, CDR2 FRNRAP. This CDR3 is built from 15 residues. The CDR3 region is CASGFLTGNNSPLHF. Here the CDR3 DNA reads TGTGCTAGTGGTTTCCTGACAGGGAATAATTCACCCCTCCACTTT. The whole variable domain, remainder taken from reference TRBV12-5 and TRBJ1-6, is DARVTQTPRHKVTEMGQEVTMRCQPILGHNTVFWYRQTMMQGLELLAYFRNRAPLDDSGMPKDRFSAEMPDATLATLKIQPSEPRDSAVYFCASGFLTGNNSPLHFGNGTRLTVT.